Shown below are 22 T cell receptor beta chains from a single sample sequenced in a study of blood T cell repertoires in COVID-19. The method was immunoSEQ multiplex PCR; TCRdb's version includes in-frame clones alone and lacks a portion of them. The profile shows about 200,000 clones, around three quarters of them singletons. The sample consisted of peripheral blood. Receptor source: a woman aged 70-85 years with acute or convalescent COVID-19.

This clone was seen only once. This chain uses TRBV3-1 (or the pseudogene TRBV3-2) with TRBJ2-7; D is possibly TRBD1 (5 bases). Germline V gene sequence: CDR1 LGHDT, CDR2 YNNKEL (reference sequence). Between the trimmed V and J ends, which lost 1 base and 2 bases, there was a span of 9 bases. The CDR3 is 14 amino acids. CDR3 protein: CASSQGAGTYEQYF. The DNA of the CDR3 is TGTGCCAGCAGCCAAGGGGCAGGGACCTACGAGCAGTACTTC.

The CDR3 DNA is TGTGCCAGCAGTTTCCTCGGGACAGGGAACGAAAAACTGTTTTTT. Its protein is CASSFLGTGNEKLFF. The genes are TRBV28 and TRBJ1-4; 9 nucleotides align to TRBD1. V shed 3 bases and J 8 bases; nucleotides not matched to a gene: 7. This CDR3 is built from 15 residues. Germline V gene data show CDR1 as MDHEN and CDR2 as SYDVKM.

The chain employs TRBV18 and TRBJ2-7, with a possible D match to TRBD1 (5 bases). The V end lost 4 bases, the J end lost 6 bases, and 16 bases lay between the germline ends. CDR3 length: 14 amino acids. Germline-derived CDR1 and CDR2 are KGHSH and LQKENI. This CDR3 reads CASSQGSKGVEQYF. CDR3 nucleotide sequence: TGTGCCAGCTCACAGGGGTCAAAGGGCGTCGAGCAGTACTTC.

The J gene is TRBJ1-3, the V gene TRBV15; D unclear. V was pared by 0 bases and J by 0 bases, with 9 bases between. CDR3 length equals 16 residues. Germline CDR1 LNHNV, CDR2 YYDKDF (reference sequence). The CDR3 here is CATSRDLVSSGNTIYF. The DNA for the CDR3 is TGTGCCACCAGCAGAGATCTTGTGTCCTCTGGAAACACCATATATTTT.

A single count supports this clone. This sequence joins TRBV9 and TRBJ1-2; D unresolved. This CDR3 comprises 13 residues. V lost 5 bases and J lost 4, with 12 bases in between. Germline-derived CDR1 and CDR2 are SGDLS and YYNGEE. The CDR3 here is CASRPAGAYGYTF. Written as DNA, the CDR3 is TGTGCCAGCAGACCCGCGGGAGCCTATGGCTACACCTTC. The full variable domain, rest sourced from reference TRBV9 and TRBJ1-2, is DSGVTQTPKHLITATGQRVTLRCSPRSGDLSVYWYQQSLDQGLQFLIQYYNGEERAKGNILERFSAQQFPDLHSELNLSSLELGDSALYFCASRPAGAYGYTFGSGTRLTVV.

This clone appeared a single time. V usage is TRBV3-1 (or the pseudogene TRBV3-2) and J usage is TRBJ2-7; 8 bases fit TRBD1. J lost 0 bases, V lost 1 base, and 5 bases had no gene match. Per germline, CDR1 LGHDT and CDR2 YNNKEL (reference sequence). This CDR3 region has 16 residues. CDR3 in DNA: TGTGCCAGCAGCCAAGTGGCAGGGACAGGCTCCTACGAGCAGTACTTC. Its protein product is CASSQVAGTGSYEQYF.

This clone was picked up one time. This sequence joins TRBV28 and TRBJ2-1; TRBD1 matches at 8 bases. This CDR3 is built from 15 residues. CDR1 and CDR2 (germline): MDHEN, SYDVKM. Unmatched junction bases numbered 12, after V lost 5 bases and J lost 9 bases. The CDR3 loop is CASSIFRGLGSEQFF. CDR3 coding DNA: TGTGCCAGCAGTATATTCAGGGGGCTCGGGAGTGAGCAGTTCTTC.

The V call is TRBV18, the J call TRBJ1-4; 7 bases fit TRBD1. This CDR3 is 16 amino acids long. CDR1 and CDR2 (germline): KGHSH, LQKENI. V was pared by 3 bases and J by 10 bases, with 14 bases of the junction left unmatched. This CDR3 reads CASSPANRGEFGKLFF. DNA for the CDR3: TGTGCCAGCTCACCTGCAAACAGGGGCGAATTCGGAAAACTGTTTTTT.

J is TRBJ2-3 and V is TRBV19, with 8 bases matching TRBD2. This CDR3 contains 15 residues. Germline CDR1 and CDR2: LNHDA and SQIVND (reference sequence). The CDR3 DNA follows: TGTGCTAGCGCCCTAGCGGGCGATAGCACAGATACGCAGTATTTT. The encoded protein is CASALAGDSTDTQYF.

V usage is TRBV2 and J usage is TRBJ1-4; 9 bases fit TRBD1. J gave up 7 bases and V 4 bases, and 7 bases lay outside the gene matches. Per the germline V gene, CDR1 is SNHLY and CDR2 is FYNNEI. The CDR3 is 15 amino acids. The CDR3 sequence is CASSGEQGASEKLFF. The CDR3 DNA reads TGTGCCAGCAGTGGCGAACAGGGGGCGAGTGAAAAACTGTTTTTT.

The rearrangement joins TRBV27 to TRBJ2-3; TRBD1 matches at 7 bases. From germline, CDR1 is MNHEY and CDR2 SMNVEV (reference sequence). V lost 2 bases and J lost 2; bases outside the gene matches: 10. CDR3 size: 17 residues. The CDR3 sequence: CASSLLKTGVNTDTQYF. In nucleotides, the CDR3 is TGTGCCAGCAGTTTACTTAAAACAGGGGTGAACACAGATACGCAGTATTTT.

This clone was seen more than once but under ten times. V and J are TRBV2 and TRBJ1-1; 9 bases map to TRBD1. Germline CDR1 SNHLY, CDR2 FYNNEI. V gave up 6 bases and J gave up 5 bases; unmatched junction bases: 7. The CDR3 totals 14 residues. The CDR3 reads CASREQGASTEAFF. CDR3 nucleotide sequence: TGTGCCAGCAGGGAACAGGGGGCTAGTACTGAAGCTTTCTTT.

The chain employs TRBV7-9 and TRBJ2-7; possibly TRBD1 for D (5 bases). Trimming removed 5 bases from V and 5 bases from J, with 16 bases in between. CDR1 and CDR2 from the germline V gene are SEHNR and FQNEAQ (reference sequence). This CDR3 has 14 residues. CDR3 bases: TGTGCCAGCAGCCGTATGCGGACACAAGACGAGCAGTACTTC. This gives the protein CASSRMRTQDEQYF.

The V call is TRBV9, the J call TRBJ2-3, with TRBD2 matching 12 bases. Germline CDR1 SGDLS, CDR2 YYNGEE. The V gene end was trimmed by 4 bases and the J gene end by 6 bases; junction bases not matched to a gene: 15. This CDR3 region has 18 residues. The DNA of the CDR3 is TGTGCCAGCAGCCCCTCTCCGCCGGGACTAGCGGGTTCGGATACGCAGTATTTT. Its protein is CASSPSPPGLAGSDTQYF.

In its sample, this clone was seen once. The chain has TRBV15 and TRBJ1-5; the D gene is possibly TRBD1 (6 bases). V was shortened by 5 bases and J by 6 bases, with 14 bases between the two germline ends. The CDR3 covers 14 residues. The V gene's germline CDR1 is LNHNV and CDR2 YYDKDF (reference sequence). The CDR3 DNA reads as TGTGCCACCAGCTCACAAACAGGGACTCAGCCCCAGCATTTT. Its translation is CATSSQTGTQPQHF.

The J gene is TRBJ2-7, the V gene TRBV28; a weak D match, TRBD2 (5 bases). Trimming removed 8 bases at V and 10 bases at J, with 15 bases between. CDR1 is MDHEN, CDR2 SYDVKM, per germline. CDR3 length equals 11 residues. The CDR3 here is CASATATGQYF. The DNA of the CDR3 is TGTGCCAGCGCGACCGCCACGGGACAGTACTTC.

The chain has TRBV5-5 and TRBJ2-1; D is ambiguous. This CDR3 contains 15 residues. Germline-derived CDR1 and CDR2 are SGHKS and YYEKEE (reference sequence). The germline V and J ends were trimmed by 0 bases and 0 bases, with 7 bases remaining between them. The CDR3 DNA reads TGTGCCAGCAGCTTGGGTCCGAGCTCCTACAATGAGCAGTTCTTC. It encodes CASSLGPSSYNEQFF.

In its sample, this clone was seen a few times. The J gene is TRBJ2-5, the V gene TRBV28, with TRBD2 as a possible D gene (6 bases). Germline CDR1 reads MDHEN; CDR2 reads SYDVKM. V lost 7 bases and J 2 bases, leaving 14 bases between the germline ends. There are 14 residues in the CDR3. The CDR3 reads CASNPAGGQETQYF. The DNA for the CDR3 is TGTGCCAGCAACCCAGCGGGTGGGCAAGAGACCCAGTACTTC. Using reference TRBV28 and TRBJ2-5 for the parts outside the CDR3, the full variable domain is DVKVTQSSRYLVKRTGEKVFLECVQDMDHENMFWYRQDPGLGLRLIYFSYDVKMKEKGDIPEGYSVSREKKERFSLILESASTNQTSMYLCASNPAGGQETQYFGPGTRLLVL.

The chain combines TRBV20-1 with TRBJ1-1; possible D gene TRBD1, 6 bases. Trimming shortened V by 6 bases and J by 5 bases, and 10 bases separated the two germline ends. The CDR3 spans 11 residues. Germline loops: CDR1 DFQATT, CDR2 SNEGSKA (reference sequence). The CDR3 nucleotides are TGCAGTGCGAAGGGGGGGACTGAAGCTTTCTTT. Its protein product is CSAKGGTEAFF.

This chain joins TRBV5-5 and TRBJ1-3; D possibly corresponds to TRBD1 (6 bases). The CDR3 runs 13 residues. Germline lookup yields CDR1 SGHKS and CDR2 YYEKEE (reference sequence). Trimming removed 5 bases from V and 8 bases from J, with 14 bases in between. The chain's CDR3 is CASRPGDRHTIYF. In nucleotides, the CDR3 is TGTGCCAGCAGGCCGGGTGACAGGCACACCATATATTTT.

The chain employs TRBV30 and TRBJ1-4; no clear D gene. The CDR3 spans 13 residues. CDR1 and CDR2 from the germline V gene are GTSNPN and SVGIG (reference sequence). V was cut by 4 bases and J by 6 bases, with 12 bases left in between. CDR3 region: CAWTDPGYEKLFF. The DNA for the CDR3 is TGTGCCTGGACCGATCCGGGGTATGAAAAACTGTTTTTT.

The V and J genes are TRBV30 and TRBJ2-7, with 7 bases identical to TRBD2. The CDR3 loop spans 12 amino acids. CDR1 is GTSNPN, CDR2 SVGIG, per germline (reference sequence). V shed 8 bases and J 1 base; nucleotides not matched to a gene: 5. The CDR3 DNA reads as TGTGCCGGTGGACTAGATTCCTACGAGCAGTACTTC. It is translated as CAGGLDSYEQYF. The full variable domain, completed using reference TRBV30 and TRBJ2-7, is SQTIHQWPATLVQPVGSPLSLECTVEGTSNPNLYWYRQAAGRGLQLLFYSVGIGQISSEVPQNLSASRPQDRQFILSSKKLLLSDSGFYLCAGGLDSYEQYFGPGTRLTVT.